The next 12 T cell receptor beta chains were all read from a single sample in a study of blood T cell repertoires in COVID-19. Data came from immunoSEQ multiplex PCR; TCRdb stores just in-frame clones and leaves some out. The data contain approximately 150,000 clones, approximately 88% of them singletons. Sequencing was performed on peripheral blood. These receptors all come from an older man with acute or convalescent COVID-19.

The chain has TRBV30 and TRBJ1-3; 7 bases match TRBD1. Trimming at V came to 1 base and at J to 2 bases, leaving 5 bases not matched to a gene. The CDR3 is 15 amino acids. Germline CDR1 GTSNPN, CDR2 SVGIG (reference sequence). CDR3 DNA: TGTGCCTGGAGTGGGAAGGGGGCAGCTGGAAACACCATATATTTT. It is translated as CAWSGKGAAGNTIYF.

The chain carries TRBV28 and TRBJ2-7; TRBD2 might be the D (5 bases). The CDR3 runs to 13 residues. Trimming shortened V by 4 bases and J by 7 bases, and 14 bases separated the two germline ends. Germline CDR1 and CDR2: MDHEN and SYDVKM. This chain's CDR3 is CASSSPGLPEQYF. CDR3 DNA sequence: TGTGCCAGCAGTTCCCCGGGATTGCCGGAGCAGTACTTC. Using reference TRBV28 and TRBJ2-7 for the parts outside the CDR3, the full variable domain is DVKVTQSSRYLVKRTGEKVFLECVQDMDHENMFWYRQDPGLGLRLIYFSYDVKMKEKGDIPEGYSVSREKKERFSLILESASTNQTSMYLCASSSPGLPEQYFGPGTRLTVT.

The chain has TRBV6-2 or TRBV6-3 and TRBJ2-1, with 8 bases aligning to TRBD2. The ends lost 5 bases at V and 7 bases at J; junction bases unmatched: 10. The CDR3 is 15 amino acids. Germline V gene lookup returns CDR1 MNHEY and CDR2 SVGEGT. The CDR3 sequence is CASSRPREGLNEQFF. CDR3 DNA: TGTGCCAGCAGTAGACCCCGGGAGGGCCTGAATGAGCAGTTCTTC.

The chain recombines TRBV3-1 (or the pseudogene TRBV3-2) with TRBJ2-5, with TRBD2 matching 7 bases. Germline CDR1 is LGHDT and CDR2 is YNNKEL (reference sequence). V lost 1 base, J lost 5 bases, and 4 bases stayed unmatched. The CDR3 runs to 14 residues. CDR3 in DNA: TGTGCCAGCAGCCAAGGACTAGCCCCCGAGACCCAGTACTTC. It translates to CASSQGLAPETQYF.

V usage is TRBV27 and J usage is TRBJ2-1; 11 nucleotides match TRBD2. After removal of 2 bases from V and 7 bases from J, the junction contained 4 bases not matched to a gene. The CDR3 extends over 15 amino acids. Germline V CDR1 and CDR2: MNHEY, SMNVEV (reference sequence). CDR3 amino acids: CASSLTSGSGNEQFF. DNA of the CDR3: TGTGCCAGCAGTTTAACTAGCGGGAGTGGGAATGAGCAGTTCTTC.

This chain connects TRBV25-1 to TRBJ1-3, with a tentative D call TRBD1 (5 bases). In germline, CDR1 is MGHDK, CDR2 SYGVNS. The CDR3 runs 13 residues. Trimming removed 4 bases at V and 9 bases at J, with 13 bases between. CDR3 amino acids: CASSGAGRGTIYF. CDR3 nucleotides: TGTGCCAGCAGTGGGGCAGGGAGGGGCACCATATATTTT. Combining the CDR3 with reference TRBV25-1 and TRBJ1-3 gives the whole variable domain EADIYQTPRYLVIGTGKKITLECSQTMGHDKMYWYQQDPGMELHLIHYSYGVNSTEKGDLSSESTVSRIRTEHFPLTLESARPSHTSQYLCASSGAGRGTIYFGEGSWLTVV.

This chain uses TRBV12-5 with TRBJ1-6, with D tentatively TRBD1 (5 bases). The CDR3 has 15 residues. Trimming left V 4 bases short and J 9 bases short, with 16 bases between. CDR1 and CDR2 (germline): LGHNT, FRNRAP. CDR3 in DNA: TGTGCTAGTGGTTCCGACAGTACCCGTAGTTCACCCCTCCACTTT. It translates to CASGSDSTRSSPLHF.

V and J are TRBV19 and TRBJ2-1; no clear D gene. Germline CDR1 is LNHDA and CDR2 is SQIVND (reference sequence). Trimming removed 3 bases from V and 9 bases from J, with 6 bases in between. CDR3 size: 11 residues. In nucleotides, the CDR3 is TGTGCCAGTAGTATCCCCGGTGAGCAGTTCTTC. Its protein is CASSIPGEQFF.

The chain links TRBV6-6 to TRBJ1-5; D gene uncertain. V lost 6 bases to trimming and J lost 9 bases, with 15 bases between them. Germline V gene lookup returns CDR1 MNHNY and CDR2 SVGAGI (reference sequence). The CDR3 runs 13 residues. CDR3: CASSQRGIGPQHF. CDR3 DNA: TGTGCCAGCAGCCAGCGGGGAATAGGGCCCCAGCATTTT.

The chain uses TRBV12-3 or TRBV12-4 and TRBJ1-2; the match to TRBD1 covers 7 bases. This CDR3 is built from 13 residues. V was pared by 1 base and J by 6 bases, with 2 bases of the junction left unmatched. This chain's CDR3 is CASSLDRGNGYTF. The CDR3 DNA follows: TGTGCCAGCAGTTTAGACAGGGGAAATGGCTACACCTTC.

The V and J genes are TRBV2 and TRBJ2-1; TRBD1 matches at 7 bases. Trimming removed 6 bases from V and 0 bases from J; junction bases left unmatched: 5. The CDR3 is made up of 15 amino acids. Germline V gene sequence: CDR1 SNHLY, CDR2 FYNNEI. CDR3 region: CASRQGHLSYNEQFF. In DNA, the CDR3 is TGTGCCAGCAGACAGGGGCACCTCTCCTACAATGAGCAGTTCTTC.

The rearrangement uses TRBV5-1 and TRBJ1-2, with 10 bases fitting TRBD1. Germline V gene sequence: CDR1 SGHRS, CDR2 YFSETQ. The CDR3 is 14 amino acids. V lost 4 bases, J lost 7 bases, and 7 bases stayed unmatched. CDR3 sequence: CASSAGTGDFGYTF. CDR3 bases: TGCGCCAGCAGCGCCGGGACAGGGGATTTTGGCTACACCTTC.